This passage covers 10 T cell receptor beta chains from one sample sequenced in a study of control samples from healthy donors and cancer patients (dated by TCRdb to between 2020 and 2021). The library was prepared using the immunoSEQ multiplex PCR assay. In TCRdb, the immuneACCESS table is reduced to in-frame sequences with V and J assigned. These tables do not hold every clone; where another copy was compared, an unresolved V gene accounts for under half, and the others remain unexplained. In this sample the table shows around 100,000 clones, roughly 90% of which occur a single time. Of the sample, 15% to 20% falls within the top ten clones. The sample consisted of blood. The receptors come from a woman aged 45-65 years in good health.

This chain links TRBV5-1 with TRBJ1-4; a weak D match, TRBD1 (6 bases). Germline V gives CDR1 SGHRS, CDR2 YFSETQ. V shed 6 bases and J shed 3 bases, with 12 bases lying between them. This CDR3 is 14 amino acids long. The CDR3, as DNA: TGCGCCAGCAAATTGGGACACTCTAATGAAAAACTGTTTTTT. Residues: CASKLGHSNEKLFF.

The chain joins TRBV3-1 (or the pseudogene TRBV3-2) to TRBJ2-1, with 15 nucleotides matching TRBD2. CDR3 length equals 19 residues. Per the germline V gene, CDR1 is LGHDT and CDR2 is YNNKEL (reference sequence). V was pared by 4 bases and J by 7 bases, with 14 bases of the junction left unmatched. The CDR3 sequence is CASSLLAGLAGGTGNEQFF. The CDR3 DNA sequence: TGTGCCAGCAGCCTCCTGGCAGGACTAGCGGGAGGGACGGGGAATGAGCAGTTCTTC.

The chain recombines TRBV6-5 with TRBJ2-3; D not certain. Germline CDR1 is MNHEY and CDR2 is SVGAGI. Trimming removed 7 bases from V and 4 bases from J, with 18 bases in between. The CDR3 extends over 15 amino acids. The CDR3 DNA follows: TGTGCCAGCACTAACATACCCCCCCGCTCAGATACGCAGTATTTT. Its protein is CASTNIPPRSDTQYF.

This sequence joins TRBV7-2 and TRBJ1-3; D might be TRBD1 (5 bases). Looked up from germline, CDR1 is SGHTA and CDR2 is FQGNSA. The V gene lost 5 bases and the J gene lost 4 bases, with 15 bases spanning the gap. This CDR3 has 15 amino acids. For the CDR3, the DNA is TGTGCCAGCAGCCGCATTTGGGGGAACGGAAACACCATATATTTT. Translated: CASSRIWGNGNTIYF.

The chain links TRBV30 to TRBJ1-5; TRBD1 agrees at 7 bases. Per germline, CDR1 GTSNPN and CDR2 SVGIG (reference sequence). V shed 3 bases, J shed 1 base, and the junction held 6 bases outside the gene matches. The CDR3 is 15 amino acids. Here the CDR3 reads CAWRGQGGSNQPQHF. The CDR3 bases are TGTGCCTGGAGAGGGCAGGGGGGAAGCAATCAGCCCCAGCATTTT.

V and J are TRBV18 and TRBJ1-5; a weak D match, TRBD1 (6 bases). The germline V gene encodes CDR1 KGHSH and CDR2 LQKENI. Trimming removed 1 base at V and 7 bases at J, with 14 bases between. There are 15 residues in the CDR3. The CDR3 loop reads CASSPRGQGNQPQHF. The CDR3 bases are TGTGCCAGCTCACCACGTGGGCAGGGGAACCAGCCCCAGCATTTT.

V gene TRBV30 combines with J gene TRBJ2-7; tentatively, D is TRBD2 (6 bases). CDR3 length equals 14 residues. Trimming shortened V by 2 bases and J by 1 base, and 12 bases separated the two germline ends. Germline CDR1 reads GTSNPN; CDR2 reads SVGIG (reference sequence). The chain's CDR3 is CAWSRGGDSYEQYF. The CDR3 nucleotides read TGTGCCTGGAGTAGGGGCGGGGATTCCTACGAGCAGTACTTC.

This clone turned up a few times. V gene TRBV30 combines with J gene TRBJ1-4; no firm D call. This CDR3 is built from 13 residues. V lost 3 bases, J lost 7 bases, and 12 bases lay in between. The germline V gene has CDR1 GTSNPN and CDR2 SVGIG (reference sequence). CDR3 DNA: TGTGCCTGGAGGGGGTCTTCGGTTGAAAAACTGTTTTTT. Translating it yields CAWRGSSVEKLFF.

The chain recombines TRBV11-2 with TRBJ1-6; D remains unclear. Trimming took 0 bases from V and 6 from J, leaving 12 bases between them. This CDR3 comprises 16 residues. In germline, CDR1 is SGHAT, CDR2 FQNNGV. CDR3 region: CASSLDLGVGNSPLHF. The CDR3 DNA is TGTGCCAGCAGCTTAGATCTCGGGGTGGGTAATTCACCCCTCCACTTT.

CDR3 amino acids: CASSQESGISYNEQFF. The CDR3 DNA follows: TGCGCCAGCAGCCAAGAAAGCGGGATTAGCTACAATGAGCAGTTCTTC. V gene TRBV4-1 combines with J gene TRBJ2-1; 7 bases map to TRBD2. With V trimmed by 0 bases and J by 3 bases, 5 bases remained unmatched. This CDR3 region has 16 residues. Per germline, CDR1 MGHRA and CDR2 YSYEKL.